Each of the 15 T cell receptor beta chains below was sequenced from the same sample in a study of T cells in Graves' hyperthyroidism and ophthalmopathy. RNA transcripts yielded amplified TCR beta CDR3 regions. Carried out on the TCR CDR3, a first-round RT-PCR used the HTBI primer set. TCRdb reprocessed the multiplex PCR reads via MiXCR and lists one record per CDR3 protein. Among a few hundred thousand distinct CDR3 sequences, about 14% were seen once, and the ten largest hold 5% to 7%. The sample was blood. The receptors derive from a woman aged 30 to 39 with Graves' hyperthyroidism that later progressed to Graves' ophthalmopathy.

This clonotype was observed at least ten times. V usage is TRBV11-3 and J usage is TRBJ2-7; the D gene could be TRBD1 or TRBD2 (5 bases each). The CDR3 is made up of 14 amino acids. CDR1 and CDR2 (germline): SGHNT, YENEEA. Trimming left V 4 bases short and J 4 bases short, with 14 bases between. CDR3 residues: CASSSRDVLYEQYF. CDR3 nucleotides: TGTGCCAGCAGCTCCCGGGACGTCCTGTACGAGCAGTACTTC.

This clonotype was seen a single time. The V gene is TRBV5-1, the J gene TRBJ2-1; D uncertain. The CDR3 spans 14 residues. From germline, CDR1 is SGHRS and CDR2 YFSETQ. V was clipped by 5 bases and J by 0 bases, with 9 bases between them. The CDR3 loop reads CASSPGRSYNEQFF. The DNA of the CDR3 is TGCGCCAGCAGTCCGGGCCGCTCCTACAATGAGCAGTTCTTC.

This clonotype was observed many times. The V gene is TRBV27, the J gene TRBJ2-3; D not resolved. CDR3 length: 15 amino acids. The germline CDR1 and CDR2 sequences are MNHEY and SMNVEV (reference sequence). V lost 5 bases to trimming and J lost 2 bases, with 14 bases between them. The CDR3 is CASSPWMVNTDTQYF. CDR3 sequence (DNA): TGTGCCAGCAGTCCGTGGATGGTTAACACAGATACGCAGTATTTT.

This clonotype showed up many times. The rearrangement joins TRBV19 to TRBJ2-5, with D perhaps matching TRBD1 (6 bases). Germline CDR1 and CDR2: LNHDA and SQIVND (reference sequence). V was cut by 4 bases and J by 1 base, with 10 bases left in between. The CDR3 runs 14 residues. The CDR3 is CASSRGQLQETQYF. The CDR3 DNA reads TGTGCCAGTAGTAGGGGACAACTCCAAGAGACCCAGTACTTC.

A remark on this clonotype: An end of the junction differs from the germline gene, which may be a read error. The chain carries TRBV7-9 and TRBJ2-3; tentative D call: TRBD1 (5 bases). This CDR3 is 14 amino acids long. The germline V gene encodes CDR1 SEHNR and CDR2 FQNEAQ (reference sequence). The CDR3 loop is CASDTGFSTDMQYF. CDR3 nucleotide sequence: TGTGCCAGTGACACAGGTTTTAGCACAGATATGCAGTATTTT.

This clonotype was counted only a few times. The genes are TRBV5-5 and TRBJ2-3, with TRBD2 identical over 13 bases. CDR3 length: 17 amino acids. J lost 3 bases, V lost 0 bases, and 4 bases had no gene match. The germline V gene has CDR1 SGHKS and CDR2 YYEKEE (reference sequence). CDR3 coding DNA: TGTGCCAGCAGCTTGGGGCAGACTAGCGGGGGGACAGATACGCAGTATTTT. It translates to CASSLGQTSGGTDTQYF.

This clonotype was detected ten times or more. The rearrangement uses TRBV12-3 or TRBV12-4 and TRBJ2-7; no definite D call. The CDR3 sequence is 12 residues long. The V and J ends lost 3 bases and 3 bases respectively, with 6 bases between them. The CDR3 DNA reads TGTGCCAGCAGTTTCGCCGGCTACGAGCAGTACTTC. Translation: CASSFAGYEQYF.

V usage is TRBV6-1 and J usage is TRBJ1-4; tentatively, D is TRBD1 (5 bases). V lost 5 bases and J lost 6, with 10 bases in between. Per germline, CDR1 MNHNS and CDR2 SASEGT. There are 13 residues in the CDR3. CDR3: CASSLGVYEKLFF. CDR3 DNA sequence: TGTGCCAGCAGTTTGGGGGTGTATGAAAAACTGTTTTTT.

CDR3 coding DNA: TGCAGTGTTGGGACTAGCGGGAGCGTTCAGCAGTTCTTC. It codes for CSVGTSGSVQQFF. This sequence joins TRBV20-1 and TRBJ2-1; 14 bases are shared with TRBD2. V lost 7 bases to trimming and J lost 11 bases; unmatched junction nucleotides: 7. The CDR3 contains 13 residues. Germline V gene sequence: CDR1 DFQATT, CDR2 SNEGSKA (reference sequence).

This clonotype occurred many times. The chain joins TRBV2 to TRBJ1-1; D unresolved. Trimming left V 2 bases short and J 5 bases short, with 18 bases between. The CDR3 covers 16 residues. The V gene's germline CDR1 is SNHLY and CDR2 FYNNEI. CDR3 nucleotides: TGTGCCAGCAGTGAAAAGCTACGGGGAGTTGAGACTGAAGCTTTCTTT. It codes for CASSEKLRGVETEAFF.

In its sample, this clonotype was seen once. The chain uses TRBV9 and TRBJ2-1, with 12 nucleotides matching TRBD1. This CDR3 has 15 amino acids. V lost 2 bases, J lost 6 bases, and 3 bases stayed unmatched. Germline CDR1 SGDLS, CDR2 YYNGEE. CDR3: CASSVGTGGGNEQFF. The CDR3 region has the DNA TGTGCCAGCAGCGTTGGGACAGGGGGCGGCAATGAGCAGTTCTTC.

In its sample, this clonotype was seen many times. The chain combines TRBV6-5 with TRBJ2-3; 9 bases agree with TRBD2. Looked up from germline, CDR1 is MNHEY and CDR2 is SVGAGI. Unmatched junction bases numbered 9, after V lost 3 bases and J lost 2 bases. This CDR3 spans 17 amino acids. The CDR3 spells CASSYLGLASYTDTQYF. In DNA, the CDR3 is TGTGCCAGCAGTTATCTCGGACTAGCGTCTTACACAGATACGCAGTATTTT.

This clonotype was found many times. The chain combines TRBV27 with TRBJ2-5; D remains ambiguous. The CDR3 extends over 16 amino acids. Germline V gene lookup returns CDR1 MNHEY and CDR2 SMNVEV (reference sequence). The V and J ends lost 4 bases and 2 bases respectively, with 17 bases between them. The CDR3 loop is CASSSVGRSIQETQYF. The CDR3, as DNA: TGTGCCAGCAGTTCTGTCGGGCGGAGTATACAAGAGACCCAGTACTTC.

This clonotype was counted ten times or more. This chain links TRBV12-3 or TRBV12-4 with TRBJ2-5; maybe TRBD1 (5 bases). The CDR3 loop spans 14 amino acids. The V end lost 7 bases, the J end lost 4 bases, and 16 bases lay between the germline ends. DNA for the CDR3: TGTGCCAGCAACTGGCAGGGCGGCCCAGAGACCCAGTACTTC. This translates into CASNWQGGPETQYF.

The chain carries TRBV7-2 and TRBJ1-1; TRBD1 is a possible D gene (6 bases). Germline V CDR1 and CDR2: SGHTA, FQGNSA. The CDR3 sequence is 14 residues long. V shed 3 bases and J shed 5 bases, with 13 bases lying between them. CDR3 residues: CASSLWDIGTEAFF. The DNA for the CDR3 is TGTGCCAGCAGCTTGTGGGACATAGGAACTGAAGCTTTCTTT.